The 28 T cell receptor beta chains below were found in one sample sequenced in a study of shared clonotypes between healthy human individuals. Profiling relied on immunoSEQ multiplex PCR, and the TCRdb table lists in-frame clones only, not all of them. The sample lists under 1,100,000 clones, more than 65% occurring once. Material for sequencing was memory CD4+ T cells sorted from blood. Subset defined: CD45RA-negative fraction. All receptors derive from a young man in good health.

This clone was detected only a few times. This chain joins TRBV6-1 and TRBJ1-4, with 8 bases fitting TRBD1. Germline-derived CDR1 and CDR2 are MNHNS and SASEGT. V lost 2 bases, J lost 4 bases, and 9 bases stayed unmatched. CDR3 size: 17 residues. CDR3: CASSETVDRAFNEKLFF. DNA of the CDR3: TGTGCCAGCAGTGAAACAGTGGACAGGGCATTTAATGAAAAACTGTTTTTT.

The chain joins TRBV2 to TRBJ1-3; D unclear. Trimming left V 7 bases short and J 1 base short, with 11 bases between. Looked up from germline, CDR1 is SNHLY and CDR2 is FYNNEI. The CDR3 length is 14 residues. The CDR3 coding sequence is TGTGCCAGCAATAAAGGGCCGTCTGGAAACACCATATATTTT. It is translated as CASNKGPSGNTIYF. Based on the CDR3 plus reference TRBV2 and TRBJ1-3, the full variable domain is EPEVTQTPSHQVTQMGQEVILRCVPISNHLYFYWYRQILGQKVEFLVSFYNNEISEKSEIFDDQFSVERPDGSNFTLKIRSTKLEDSAMYFCASNKGPSGNTIYFGEGSWLTVV.

V usage is TRBV5-6 and J usage is TRBJ2-7; no definite D call. Germline V gene lookup returns CDR1 SGHDT and CDR2 YYEEEE. This CDR3 spans 12 amino acids. V gave up 6 bases and J gave up 4 bases, with 11 bases separating them. CDR3 DNA sequence: TGTGCCAGCACCCGTGGGGTGTACGAGCAGTACTTC. It is translated as CASTRGVYEQYF.

The V call is TRBV4-1, the J call TRBJ1-6, with D maybe TRBD1 (5 bases). With 1 base removed from V and 4 bases from J, the gap between germline ends came to 8 bases. This CDR3 is 15 amino acids long. Germline V gene lookup returns CDR1 MGHRA and CDR2 YSYEKL. The CDR3 is CASSQVSGYNSPLHF. CDR3 DNA: TGCGCCAGCAGCCAAGTGTCAGGGTATAATTCACCCCTCCACTTT.

This clone was observed a handful of times. The sample has other DNA sequences that encode this CDR3 too. The rearrangement joins TRBV7-6 to TRBJ2-5; unclear D gene. CDR3 length equals 12 residues. Germline CDR1 and CDR2: SGHVS and FNYEAQ. The ends were cut back, 5 bases at V and 0 bases at J, with 4 bases in the middle. Here the CDR3 reads CASSPHQETQYF. CDR3 sequence (DNA): TGTGCCAGCAGCCCCCACCAAGAGACCCAGTACTTC.

This chain joins TRBV9 and TRBJ1-4; possibly TRBD1 for D (6 bases). The V gene lost 3 bases and the J gene lost 0 bases, with 12 bases spanning the gap. CDR3 length: 16 residues. Per germline, CDR1 SGDLS and CDR2 YYNGEE. The CDR3 loop is CASSASRGATNEKLFF. The CDR3 nucleotides read TGTGCCAGCAGCGCTTCTAGGGGGGCAACTAATGAAAAACTGTTTTTT.

This clone turned up a few times. This rearrangement joins TRBV28 to TRBJ1-1; D not certain. This CDR3 region has 11 residues. Trimming removed 7 bases at V and 0 bases at J, with 3 bases between. Germline-derived CDR1 and CDR2 are MDHEN and SYDVKM. The CDR3 sequence is CASILNTEAFF. The CDR3 coding sequence is TGTGCCAGCATTTTGAACACTGAAGCTTTCTTT.

This sequence joins TRBV5-4 and TRBJ1-1; 8 nucleotides match TRBD1. The CDR3 is 14 residues long. The V segment lost 2 bases and the J segment 7 bases; nucleotides outside the gene matches: 7. The germline CDR1 and CDR2 sequences are SGHNT and YYREEE (reference sequence). The CDR3 sequence: CASSFLTGGSEAFF. In DNA form, the CDR3 reads TGTGCCAGCAGCTTCCTTACAGGGGGGAGTGAAGCTTTCTTT.

The chain couples TRBV5-4 to TRBJ1-2; perhaps TRBD1 as D (5 bases). This CDR3 comprises 12 residues. The V gene's germline CDR1 is SGHNT and CDR2 YYREEE (reference sequence). Trimming pared 6 bases from V and 4 bases from J, leaving 10 bases between. The CDR3 sequence: CASTRDFYGYTF. The DNA of the CDR3 is TGTGCCAGCACCCGGGACTTCTATGGCTACACCTTC. Combining the CDR3 with reference TRBV5-4 and TRBJ1-2 gives the whole variable domain ETGVTQSPTHLIKTRGQQVTLRCSSQSGHNTVSWYQQALGQGPQFIFQYYREEENGRGNFPPRFSGLQFPNYSSELNVNALELDDSALYLCASTRDFYGYTFGSGTRLTVV.

There are many counts of this clone. The genes are TRBV9 and TRBJ2-1; D might be TRBD1 (6 bases). The CDR3 runs 14 residues. The germline V and J ends were trimmed by 4 bases and 2 bases, with 10 bases remaining between them. Germline V gives CDR1 SGDLS, CDR2 YYNGEE. CDR3 nucleotides: TGTGCCAGCAGCTTACGGGACACCTACAATGAGCAGTTCTTC. It is translated as CASSLRDTYNEQFF. Together with reference TRBV9 and TRBJ2-1, the CDR3 gives the full variable domain: DSGVTQTPKHLITATGQRVTLRCSPRSGDLSVYWYQQSLDQGLQFLIQYYNGEERAKGNILERFSAQQFPDLHSELNLSSLELGDSALYFCASSLRDTYNEQFFGPGTRLTVL.

As for this clone: A clone one base away is much larger, so this may be a read error. J is TRBJ2-1 and V is TRBV6-6; D unclear. V was shortened by 2 bases and J by 5 bases, with 1 base between the two germline ends. Germline loops: CDR1 MNHNY, CDR2 SVGAGI (reference sequence). This CDR3 is built from 11 residues. The CDR3 here is CASSYNNEQFF. The DNA of the CDR3 is TGTGCCAGCAGTTACAACAATGAGCAGTTCTTC.

The J gene is TRBJ1-1, the V gene TRBV7-9; possibly TRBD1 for D (5 bases). Looked up from germline, CDR1 is SEHNR and CDR2 is FQNEAQ (reference sequence). V lost 0 bases and J 2 bases, leaving 10 bases between the germline ends. The CDR3 runs 15 residues. CDR3 sequence reads: CASSLAKGFNTEAFF. As DNA, the CDR3 is TGTGCCAGCAGCTTAGCAAAGGGGTTCAACACTGAAGCTTTCTTT.

About this clone: This sample also contains other DNA sequences that code for the same CDR3. The chain links TRBV5-1 to TRBJ2-5, with 7 positions matching TRBD1. The CDR3 is 15 amino acids. V lost 0 bases and J lost 1; bases outside the gene matches: 3. CDR1 SGHRS and CDR2 YFSETQ come from the germline V gene. The CDR3 coding sequence is TGCGCCAGCAGCTTGGCCGGGACAGTCCAAGAGACCCAGTACTTC. This codes for CASSLAGTVQETQYF.

The chain uses TRBV6-6 and TRBJ2-3; D is undetermined. In germline, CDR1 is MNHNY, CDR2 SVGAGI (reference sequence). The CDR3 is 16 amino acids. Trimming took off 8 bases at V and 0 bases at J, with 18 bases between the two ends. CDR3 loop: CASRIFGRLSTDTQYF. The CDR3 bases are TGTGCCAGCCGAATTTTCGGGCGGCTAAGCACAGATACGCAGTATTTT.

Comment on this clone: Other nucleotide sequences in the sample specify the same CDR3. V usage is TRBV6-1 and J usage is TRBJ1-5, with D possibly TRBD1 on 5 matching bases. CDR1 and CDR2 from the germline V gene are MNHNS and SASEGT. V dropped 1 base and J dropped 4 bases, with 11 bases sitting between them. CDR3 length: 15 amino acids. CDR3 coding DNA: TGTGCCAGCAGTGAAGGGTCGGGGGGGAATCAGCCCCAGCATTTT. Its translation is CASSEGSGGNQPQHF.

This clone was counted between two and nine times. The V and J genes are TRBV29-1 and TRBJ2-3; D is unresolved. This CDR3 spans 12 amino acids. The germline V gene has CDR1 SQVTM and CDR2 ANQGSEA. The V end was cut by 2 bases, the J end by 4 bases, with 7 bases between. CDR3 in amino acids: CSVEYQPDTQYF. The CDR3 bases are TGCAGCGTTGAATATCAGCCAGATACGCAGTATTTT.

The CDR3 spells CAWSVPLGGVETQYF. The CDR3 DNA sequence: TGTGCCTGGAGTGTTCCTCTCGGGGGGGTGGAGACCCAGTACTTC. The V call is TRBV30, the J call TRBJ2-5, with 8 bases fitting TRBD2. Germline V CDR1 and CDR2: GTSNPN, SVGIG (reference sequence). V lost 0 bases and J lost 5; bases outside the gene matches: 8. The CDR3 is 15 residues long. Full variable domain (rest looked up from reference TRBV30 and TRBJ2-5): SQTIHQWPATLVQPVGSPLSLECTVEGTSNPNLYWYRQAAGRGLQLLFYSVGIGQISSEVPQNLSASRPQDRQFILSSKKLLLSDSGFYLCAWSVPLGGVETQYFGPGTRLLVL.

The V call is TRBV6-6, the J call TRBJ1-1; 7 bases align to TRBD1. CDR1 is MNHNY, CDR2 SVGAGI, per germline (reference sequence). Trimming removed 2 bases from V and 4 bases from J; junction bases left unmatched: 10. The CDR3 totals 16 residues. In nucleotides, the CDR3 is TGTGCCAGCAGTTACCTAGGGGGCTTTTCAAGCACTGAAGCTTTCTTT. Translating gives CASSYLGGFSSTEAFF.

The chain recombines TRBV18 with TRBJ2-2; D is possibly TRBD2 (6 bases). V lost 6 bases and J lost 0, with 11 bases in between. The germline V gene has CDR1 KGHSH and CDR2 LQKENI. This CDR3 contains 15 residues. The CDR3 nucleotides read TGTGCCAGCTCTTCTACGGGAGCGAACACCGGGGAGCTGTTTTTT. It specifies CASSSTGANTGELFF. Supplemented by reference TRBV18 and TRBJ2-2, the full variable domain reads NAGVMQNPRHLVRRRGQEARLRCSPMKGHSHVYWYRQLPEEGLKFMVYLQKENIIDESGMPKERFSAEFPKEGPSILRIQQVVRGDSAAYFCASSSTGANTGELFFGEGSRLTVL.

The chain has TRBV6-5 and TRBJ1-2; 9 bases map to TRBD1. The CDR3 consists of 14 residues. The V gene end was trimmed by 6 bases and the J gene end by 7 bases; junction bases not matched to a gene: 9. Germline V lookup: CDR1 MNHEY, CDR2 SVGAGI. The CDR3 DNA follows: TGTGCCAGCAGCCCCTGGACAGGGGAGGGTGGCTACACCTTC. It translates to CASSPWTGEGGYTF.

The rearrangement uses TRBV7-9 and TRBJ2-1; 8 nucleotides match TRBD1. The CDR3 extends over 13 amino acids. Germline CDR1 is SEHNR and CDR2 is FQNEAQ (reference sequence). Trimming cost V 6 bases and J 7 bases; bases outside gene matches: 5. CDR3 coding DNA: TGTGCCAGCAGATGGACAGGGCGGAATGAGCAGTTCTTC. Its translation: CASRWTGRNEQFF.

The chain has TRBV2 and TRBJ1-5; TRBD1 is a possible D gene (5 bases). The V gene's germline CDR1 is SNHLY and CDR2 FYNNEI. Trimming took 3 bases from V and 1 from J, leaving 13 bases between them. CDR3 size: 16 residues. The CDR3 sequence is CASSDRLSGSNQPQHF. CDR3 coding DNA: TGTGCCAGCAGTGACAGGTTATCAGGGAGCAATCAGCCCCAGCATTTT.

This clone was seen only once. The chain is built from TRBV7-2 and TRBJ1-1, with D perhaps TRBD1 (6 bases). Germline lookup yields CDR1 SGHTA and CDR2 FQGNSA. The CDR3 sequence is 11 residues long. V lost 5 bases and J lost 10, with 11 bases in between. The CDR3 spells CASSGTFGAFF. CDR3 in DNA: TGTGCCAGCAGCGGGACATTTGGAGCTTTCTTT. Full variable domain (rest looked up from reference TRBV7-2 and TRBJ1-1): GAGVSQSPSNKVTEKGKDVELRCDPISGHTALYWYRQSLGQGLEFLIYFQGNSAPDKSGLPSDRFSAERTGGSVSTLTIQRTQQEDSAVYLCASSGTFGAFFGQGTRLTVV.

CDR3 amino acids: CASRRNTNTGELFF. CDR3 nucleotides: TGTGCCAGCCGCCGAAATACGAACACCGGGGAGCTGTTTTTT. The chain couples TRBV6-4 to TRBJ2-2; D not certain. The CDR3 consists of 14 residues. Trimming cost V 8 bases and J 0 bases, with 10 bases left between them. Germline V CDR1 and CDR2: MRHNA, SNTAGT.

The V and J genes are TRBV13 and TRBJ2-1; TRBD1 matches 8 bases. The CDR3 has 15 amino acids. V lost 1 base and J lost 7; bases outside the gene matches: 6. The germline V gene encodes CDR1 PRHDT and CDR2 FYEKMQ (reference sequence). The CDR3 sequence is CASSLDRGVWNEQFF. In DNA form, the CDR3 reads TGTGCCAGCAGCTTAGACAGGGGGGTTTGGAATGAGCAGTTCTTC. Full variable domain (rest looked up from reference TRBV13 and TRBJ2-1): AAGVIQSPRHLIKEKRETATLKCYPIPRHDTVYWYQQGPGQDPQFLISFYEKMQSDKGSIPDRFSAQQFSDYHSELNMSSLELGDSALYFCASSLDRGVWNEQFFGPGTRLTVL.

This clone was recorded a few times. The V gene is TRBV6-5, the J gene TRBJ1-1; D remains ambiguous. Germline V gene sequence: CDR1 MNHEY, CDR2 SVGAGI. The CDR3 loop spans 13 amino acids. V dropped 6 bases and J dropped 7 bases, with 15 bases sitting between them. The CDR3 DNA sequence: TGTGCCAGCAGGGAGTACAACGGTAATGAAGCTTTCTTT. Residues: CASREYNGNEAFF.

The CDR3: CASSQSDRQPQHF. The DNA for the CDR3 is TGTGCCAGCAGCCAATCGGACCGACAGCCCCAGCATTTT. This chain joins TRBV16 and TRBJ1-5; no clear D gene. V was cut by 0 bases and J by 7 bases, with 7 bases left in between. Germline V gives CDR1 KGHSY, CDR2 FQNENV. This CDR3 is built from 13 residues.

The chain couples TRBV10-3 to TRBJ2-3; 7 nucleotides align to TRBD2. This CDR3 is 17 amino acids long. J lost 0 bases, V lost 4 bases, and 10 bases had no gene match. Germline-derived CDR1 and CDR2 are ENHRY and SYGVKD. CDR3 sequence: CAISAQTSTSSTDTQYF. The DNA of the CDR3 is TGTGCCATCAGTGCCCAGACTAGCACCTCTAGCACAGATACGCAGTATTTT.